This T cell receptor beta chain was retrieved from a study of shared clonotypes between healthy human individuals. Study results and caveats: Sequencing depth was a factor that was expected to affect clonotype sharing among donors.

In the case of this clone: Its target is not known.

CDR1 is SGDLS, CDR2 YYNGEE, per germline. The V gene lost 0 bases and the J gene lost 5 bases, with 9 bases spanning the gap. The CDR3 spans 14 residues. Some clones are missing from TCRdb's copy, which holds only in-frame ones; the method was immunoSEQ multiplex PCR. This sample has about 560,000 clones; around 77% occur once, and the top ten carry approximately 12%. Sequences were obtained from PBMCs. This rearrangement joins TRBV9 to TRBJ2-1; D is possibly TRBD1 or TRBD2 (6 bases each). The receptor was derived from a woman in her thirties or forties in good health. Some clones in this sample may be carry-over from other donors' samples. CDR3 loop: CASSVAGANNEQFF. In DNA form, the CDR3 reads TGTGCCAGCAGCGTAGCGGGGGCAAACAATGAGCAGTTCTTC. The whole variable domain, remainder taken from reference TRBV9 and TRBJ2-1, is DSGVTQTPKHLITATGQRVTLRCSPRSGDLSVYWYQQSLDQGLQFLIQYYNGEERAKGNILERFSAQQFPDLHSELNLSSLELGDSALYFCASSVAGANNEQFFGPGTRLTVL.